This entry lists 20 T cell receptor beta chains sequenced from one sample in a study of blood T cells in healthy people across ages. Then a second PCR, running about 6 to 12 cycles, was carried out with a sample-barcoded 5' primer and a J-beta primer mix. TCRdb recomputed calls from the 5' RACE reads with MiXCR, one row per CDR3 protein. There are approximately 940,000 distinct CDR3 sequences in the sample; roughly 48% occur only once, and roughly 13% lies in the top ten. The sample consisted of blood. These receptors were taken from a man aged 25-45 years in good health.

The chain employs TRBV18 and TRBJ2-3, with a possible D match to TRBD1 (6 bases). CDR3 length equals 14 residues. V was pared by 4 bases and J by 2 bases, with 10 bases between. CDR1 and CDR2 from the germline V gene are KGHSH and LQKENI. The CDR3 region has the DNA TGTGCCAGCTCACGACGGACAGACACAGATACGCAGTATTTT. Translated, it gives CASSRRTDTDTQYF.

This clonotype occurred a few times. J is TRBJ2-3 and V is TRBV5-6, with 11 nucleotides matching TRBD2. The germline gives CDR1 SGHDT, CDR2 YYEEEE. CDR3 length: 16 residues. Germline trimming cut 1 base from V and 4 bases from J; bases unmatched to any gene: 5. The CDR3 DNA is TGTGCCAGCAGCTTGCCAATGGGACTAGCGGCAGATACGCAGTATTTT. As protein: CASSLPMGLAADTQYF.

This clonotype has a handful of counts. The rearrangement uses TRBV12-3 or TRBV12-4 and TRBJ2-5, with D perhaps TRBD1 or TRBD2 (5 bases each). CDR3 length: 14 amino acids. V lost 5 bases, J lost 5 bases, and 15 bases lay in between. The CDR3 region has the DNA TGTGCCAGCAGTCACACGGGGCCCGGGGAGACCCAGTACTTC. Translated: CASSHTGPGETQYF.

The genes are TRBV6-1 and TRBJ1-6; D remains ambiguous. The V end was cut by 5 bases, the J end by 8 bases, with 13 bases between. The CDR3 sequence is 14 residues long. CDR1 and CDR2 from the germline V gene are MNHNS and SASEGT. As DNA, the CDR3 is TGTGCCAGCAGTCGGTCCGGGGTAGATTCACCCCTCCACTTT. Its protein is CASSRSGVDSPLHF.

The chain combines TRBV4-2 with TRBJ2-1; the match to TRBD2 covers 10 bases. The CDR3 is 17 residues long. Unmatched junction bases numbered 6, after V lost 0 bases and J lost 4 bases. The V gene's germline CDR1 is LGHNA and CDR2 YNFKEQ. For the CDR3, the DNA is TGTGCCAGCAGCCAAGATCTCCTAGCGGGGGAGTACAATGAGCAGTTCTTC. Encoded protein: CASSQDLLAGEYNEQFF.

This clonotype was recorded a few times. This chain uses TRBV7-2 with TRBJ2-7; the match to TRBD2 covers 7 bases. V shed 4 bases, J shed 5 bases, and the junction held 17 bases outside the gene matches. Germline values: CDR1 SGHTA, CDR2 FQGNSA. The CDR3 has 17 residues. In nucleotides, the CDR3 is TGTGCCAGCAGCTGGGATGCCATGGCTAGCGGTCTCGACGAGCAGTACTTC. This encodes CASSWDAMASGLDEQYF.

For the CDR3, the DNA is TGTGCCAGCAGCCGCGGGACTCTCGGGCTTAACTATGGCTACACCTTC. Translated, it gives CASSRGTLGLNYGYTF. This rearrangement joins TRBV4-2 to TRBJ1-2; possibly TRBD1 for D (5 bases). There are 16 residues in the CDR3. Trimming removed 4 bases at V and 1 base at J, with 16 bases between. Germline CDR1 LGHNA, CDR2 YNFKEQ.

V gene TRBV7-9 combines with J gene TRBJ2-1; the match to TRBD2 covers 11 bases. V dropped 5 bases and J dropped 5; count of bases not matched to a gene: 5. The CDR3 is 15 amino acids. From germline, CDR1 is SEHNR and CDR2 FQNEAQ (reference sequence). As DNA, the CDR3 is TGTGCCAGCAGCATGACTAGCGGGACGCACAATGAGCAGTTCTTC. Translating it yields CASSMTSGTHNEQFF.

The V gene is TRBV5-1, the J gene TRBJ2-6; possibly TRBD1 for D (7 bases). The germline CDR1 and CDR2 sequences are SGHRS and YFSETQ. The V and J ends lost 0 bases and 0 bases respectively, with 13 bases between them. The CDR3 length is 18 residues. The CDR3 DNA sequence: TGCGCCAGCAGCTTGGCTGCGCAGGGGGGCTCTGGGGCCAACGTCCTGACTTTC. It yields the protein CASSLAAQGGSGANVLTF.

Turning to this clonotype: A much larger clone lies a single base off, so this may be a read error. This rearrangement joins TRBV29-1 to TRBJ2-1, with D hard to call. Germline lookup yields CDR1 SQVTM and CDR2 ANQGSEA. The CDR3 runs to 13 residues. The CDR3 coding sequence is TGCAGCGTTAAGGGATTCTCCTGCAATGAGCAGTTCTTC. Protein product: CSVKGFSCNEQFF.

V usage is TRBV20-1 and J usage is TRBJ1-5, with 7 positions matching TRBD1. From germline, CDR1 is DFQATT and CDR2 SNEGSKA (reference sequence). The CDR3 spans 13 residues. The CDR3 DNA follows: TGCAGCCAGGGGGGACAGAACAATCAGCCCCAGCATTTT. Amino acid sequence: CSQGGQNNQPQHF.

This clonotype has just a few counts. The chain combines TRBV4-2 with TRBJ2-7; TRBD2 matches 8 bases. This CDR3 spans 15 amino acids. The germline CDR1 and CDR2 sequences are LGHNA and YNFKEQ. The V segment lost 4 bases and the J segment 4 bases; nucleotides outside the gene matches: 9. CDR3 in DNA: TGTGCCAGCAGCCCAGGCGGGGGGCGAGAATACGAGCAGTACTTC. This translates into CASSPGGGREYEQYF.

The chain uses TRBV10-3 and TRBJ2-7; 11 bases map to TRBD1. The germline gives CDR1 ENHRY, CDR2 SYGVKD. This CDR3 is 13 amino acids long. J gave up 6 bases and V 6 bases, and 4 bases lay outside the gene matches. CDR3 DNA: TGTGCCATCAGCGGGACAGGGGGTCGCGAGCAGTACTTC. Protein product: CAISGTGGREQYF.

The V call is TRBV14, the J call TRBJ2-2; tentatively, D is TRBD1 (6 bases). Trimming removed 1 base at V and 6 bases at J, with 9 bases between. The CDR3 is made up of 14 amino acids. Germline CDR1 reads SGHDN; CDR2 reads FVKESK. The CDR3 sequence: CASSQAGEPGELFF. The CDR3 DNA reads TGTGCCAGCAGCCAAGCAGGGGAACCCGGGGAGCTGTTTTTT.

The chain has TRBV7-2 and TRBJ2-7; no reliable D call. CDR1 is SGHTA, CDR2 FQGNSA, per germline. V lost 2 bases, J lost 0 bases, and 11 bases lay in between. The CDR3 contains 15 residues. DNA for the CDR3: TGTGCCAGCAGCTTATATCCCGAGAGCTCCTACGAGCAGTACTTC. Amino acids: CASSLYPESSYEQYF.

This clonotype was counted between two and nine times. This chain uses TRBV2 with TRBJ1-5; maybe TRBD1 (6 bases). With 7 bases removed from V and 3 bases from J, the gap between germline ends came to 13 bases. CDR3 length: 14 amino acids. CDR1 and CDR2 from the germline V gene are SNHLY and FYNNEI. The chain's CDR3 is CASMRGDPNQPQHF. The CDR3 coding sequence is TGTGCCAGCATGAGGGGGGATCCCAATCAGCCCCAGCATTTT.

This rearrangement joins TRBV7-9 to TRBJ2-3, with D hard to call. V dropped 1 base and J dropped 6 bases, with 11 bases sitting between them. There are 14 residues in the CDR3. Germline CDR1 SEHNR, CDR2 FQNEAQ (reference sequence). The CDR3 coding sequence is TGTGCCAGCAGCTTAGGCCCAACCCCCGATACGCAGTATTTT. It is translated as CASSLGPTPDTQYF.

The gene calls are TRBV21-1 and TRBJ2-1; TRBD1, as called in the table, went unchecked against the DNA. TRBV21-1 is noted as a pseudogene. The CDR3 extends over 16 amino acids. The CDR3 spells CASSKWLRGRYNEQFF. CDR3 coding DNA: TGTGCCAGCAGCAAATGGCTCCGGGGCCGGTACAATGAGCAGTTCTTC.

This clonotype turned up a few times. The rearrangement uses TRBV9 and TRBJ1-2, with TRBD1 identical over 8 bases. This CDR3 region has 16 residues. Trimming took 3 bases from V and 0 from J; bases not matched to a gene: 7. The germline V gene has CDR1 SGDLS and CDR2 YYNGEE. CDR3 sequence (DNA): TGTGCCAGCAGCGGACAATGGGACAGGTCTAACTATGGCTACACCTTC. Encoded protein: CASSGQWDRSNYGYTF.

The CDR3 coding sequence is TGTGCCAGCAGTTTCCTTCGACAGGGGAGGGAGCAGTTCTTC. As protein: CASSFLRQGREQFF. The chain couples TRBV12-3 or TRBV12-4 to TRBJ2-1, with TRBD1 identical over 8 bases. Trimming removed 3 bases from V and 10 bases from J; junction bases left unmatched: 8. The CDR3 length is 14 residues.